The rows below give T cell receptor beta chains drawn from one sample of a study of T cell changes during pregnancy in multiple sclerosis. Using immunoSEQ multiplex PCR, the repertoire was profiled, and TCRdb retains in-frame clones only, with some absent. The sample includes some 100,000 clones, around 93% of them seen just once. The source material was peripheral blood, sampled before pregnancy. The receptors were gathered from a female donor with multiple sclerosis, enrolled in a pregnancy study. Both conserved end residues are part of each CDR3. Fields, in order: D gene, V gene, J gene, clone size, CDR3 protein, CDR3 DNA. A D gene is named only where the DNA matches it firmly. Clone size is stated in some rows and not others, as once, few, many or a class when expanded.

D: NA; V: TRBV29-1; J: TRBJ1-4; size: NA; CDR3: CSGGMGNEKLFF; DNA: TGCAGCGGAGGGATGGGTAATGAAAAACTGTTTTTT
D: NA; V: TRBV7-2; J: TRBJ2-7; size: once; CDR3: CASSPEGLGGEQYF; DNA: TGTGCCAGCAGCCCTGAGGGACTCGGCGGGGAGCAGTACTTC
D: TRBD1; V: TRBV7-9; J: TRBJ1-1; size: once; CDR3: CASSFSPLQTGTMRTEAFF; DNA: TGTGCCAGCAGCTTCTCCCCCTTGCAGACAGGGACGATGCGAACTGAAGCTTTCTTT
D: NA; V: TRBV15; J: TRBJ2-5; size: NA; CDR3: CATSRGDEATGQETQYF; DNA: TGTGCCACCAGCAGGGGGGACGAGGCGACAGGACAAGAGACCCAGTACTTC
D: NA; V: TRBV29-1; J: TRBJ2-3; size: NA; CDR3: CSVEEEIPSPYTQYF; DNA: TGCAGCGTTGAAGAAGAAATACCGAGCCCATATACGCAGTATTTT
D: TRBD1; V: TRBV18; J: TRBJ2-7; size: NA; CDR3: CASSPGQGREYSYEQYF; DNA: TGTGCCAGCTCACCCGGACAGGGGAGGGAGTACTCCTACGAGCAGTACTTC
D: NA; V: TRBV11-3; J: TRBJ2-1; size: NA; CDR3: CASSPSGPGNEQFF; DNA: TGTGCCAGCAGCCCCAGCGGGCCCGGCAATGAGCAGTTCTTC
D: NA; V: TRBV19; J: TRBJ1-2; size: NA; CDR3: CASSTGANYGYTF; DNA: TGTGCCAGTAGTACGGGAGCTAACTATGGCTACACCTTC
D: TRBD2; V: TRBV7-6; J: TRBJ2-7; size: NA; CDR3: CASSLLGLANEQYF; DNA: TGTGCCAGCAGCTTACTGGGACTAGCGAACGAGCAGTACTTC
D: NA; V: TRBV6-6; J: TRBJ1-3; size: NA; CDR3: CASSRDFSGNTIYF; DNA: TGTGCCAGCAGTCGTGACTTCTCTGGAAACACCATATATTTT
D: TRBD1; V: TRBV10-3; J: TRBJ1-1; size: NA; CDR3: CAISGDRGSGTEAFF; DNA: TGTGCCATCAGTGGGGACAGGGGGTCGGGCACTGAAGCTTTCTTT
D: TRBD2; V: TRBV13; J: TRBJ2-2; size: NA; CDR3: CASSLLPSGRANTGELFF; DNA: TGTGCCAGCAGCTTACTTCCTAGCGGGAGGGCAAACACCGGGGAGCTGTTTTTT
D: TRBD1; V: TRBV19; J: TRBJ2-7; size: NA; CDR3: CASSMVLGTGADEQYF; DNA: TGTGCCAGTAGTATGGTCCTAGGAACAGGGGCCGACGAGCAGTACTTC
D: NA; V: TRBV6-1; J: TRBJ1-2; size: NA; CDR3: CASSEDSYGYTF; DNA: TGTGCCAGCAGTGAAGATAGCTATGGCTACACCTTC
D: NA; V: TRBV4-1; J: TRBJ2-7; size: once; CDR3: CASSLTGQSSYEQYF; DNA: TGCGCCAGCAGCCTGACCGGACAGAGCTCCTACGAGCAGTACTTC
D: NA; V: TRBV30; J: TRBJ1-1; size: NA; CDR3: CAWSTRGRVNTEAFF; DNA: TGTGCCTGGAGTACCAGGGGCAGGGTAAACACTGAAGCTTTCTTT
D: NA; V: TRBV7-2; J: TRBJ2-2; size: NA; CDR3: CASGELNTGELFF; DNA: TGTGCCAGCGGAGAACTGAACACCGGGGAGCTGTTTTTT
D: NA; V: TRBV6-4; J: TRBJ2-7; size: NA; CDR3: CASSIPGLPYEQYF; DNA: TGTGCCAGCAGTATTCCGGGACTCCCCTACGAGCAGTACTTC
D: TRBD2; V: TRBV15; J: TRBJ2-3; size: NA; CDR3: CATSPGGDTQYF; DNA: TGTGCCACCAGCCCGGGGGGAGATACGCAGTATTTT
D: TRBD2; V: TRBV4-1; J: TRBJ2-1; size: NA; CDR3: CASSQKGLAGGSYNEQFF; DNA: TGCGCCAGCAGCCAGAAGGGACTAGCGGGAGGGTCCTACAATGAGCAGTTCTTC
D: NA; V: TRBV27; J: TRBJ2-1; size: NA; CDR3: CASSLNLATGEQFF; DNA: TGTGCCAGCAGTTTGAATCTGGCTACGGGAGAGCAGTTCTTC
D: TRBD2; V: TRBV18; J: TRBJ2-2; size: NA; CDR3: CASSPASTSGNTGELFF; DNA: TGTGCCAGCTCACCAGCGTCGACTAGCGGGAACACCGGGGAGCTGTTTTTT
D: TRBD2; V: TRBV2; J: TRBJ2-7; size: NA; CDR3: CASLGLAGTPYEQYF; DNA: TGTGCCAGCCTGGGACTAGCGGGGACCCCCTACGAGCAGTACTTC
D: NA; V: TRBV29-1; J: TRBJ1-1; size: NA; CDR3: CSVEDPRTIAQPNTEAFF; DNA: TGCAGCGTTGAAGATCCGCGGACAATAGCACAGCCAAACACTGAAGCTTTCTTT
D: NA; V: TRBV7-9; J: TRBJ2-7; size: NA; CDR3: CASSLQGWDEQYF; DNA: TGTGCCAGCAGCTTACAGGGGTGGGACGAGCAGTACTTC
D: NA; V: TRBV2; J: TRBJ2-5; size: NA; CDR3: CASRGLDKETQYF; DNA: TGTGCCAGCAGAGGACTCGACAAAGAGACCCAGTACTTC
D: TRBD1; V: TRBV7-9; J: TRBJ1-5; size: NA; CDR3: CASSSTGQGRNQPQHF; DNA: TGTGCCAGCAGCTCGACGGGACAGGGCCGCAATCAGCCCCAGCATTTT